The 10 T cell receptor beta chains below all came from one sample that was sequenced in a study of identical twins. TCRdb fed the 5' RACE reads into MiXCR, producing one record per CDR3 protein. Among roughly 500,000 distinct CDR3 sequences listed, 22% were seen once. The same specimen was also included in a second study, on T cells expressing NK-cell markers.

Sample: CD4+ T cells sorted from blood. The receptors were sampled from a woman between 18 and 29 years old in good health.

The CDR3, as DNA: TGTGCCACCAGCGCGGATAGGGCAGCCACCTACAATGAGCAGTTCTTC. It specifies CATSADRAATYNEQFF. This rearrangement joins TRBV15 to TRBJ2-1; D remains unclear. V lost 5 bases, J lost 2 bases, and 16 bases lay in between. Germline loops: CDR1 LNHNV, CDR2 YYDKDF (reference sequence). This CDR3 has 16 amino acids.

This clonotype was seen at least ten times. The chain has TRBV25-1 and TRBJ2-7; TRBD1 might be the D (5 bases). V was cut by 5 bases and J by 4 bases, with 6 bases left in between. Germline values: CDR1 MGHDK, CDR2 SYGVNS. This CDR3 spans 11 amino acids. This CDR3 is CASSKGYEQYF. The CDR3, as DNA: TGTGCCAGCAGTAAGGGGTACGAGCAGTACTTC.

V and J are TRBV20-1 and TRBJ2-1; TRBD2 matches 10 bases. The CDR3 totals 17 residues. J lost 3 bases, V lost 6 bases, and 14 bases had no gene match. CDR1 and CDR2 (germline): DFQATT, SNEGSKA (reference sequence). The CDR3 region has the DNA TGCAGTGCCCAGGGACTAGCGAGAACGGTGTTCTACAATGAGCAGTTCTTC. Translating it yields CSAQGLARTVFYNEQFF.

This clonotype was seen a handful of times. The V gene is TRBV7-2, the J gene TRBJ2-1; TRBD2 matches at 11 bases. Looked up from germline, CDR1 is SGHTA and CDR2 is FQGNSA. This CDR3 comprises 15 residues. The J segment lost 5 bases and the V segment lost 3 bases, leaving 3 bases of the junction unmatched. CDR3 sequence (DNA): TGTGCCAGCAGCTTTAGCGGGGGGGCTCACAATGAGCAGTTCTTC. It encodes CASSFSGGAHNEQFF.

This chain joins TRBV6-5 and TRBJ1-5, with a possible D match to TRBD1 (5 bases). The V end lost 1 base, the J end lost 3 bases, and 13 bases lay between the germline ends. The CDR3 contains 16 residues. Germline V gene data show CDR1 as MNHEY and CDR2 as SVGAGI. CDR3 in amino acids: CASSYWRQGHNQPQHF. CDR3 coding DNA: TGTGCCAGCAGTTACTGGCGGCAGGGCCACAATCAGCCCCAGCATTTT.

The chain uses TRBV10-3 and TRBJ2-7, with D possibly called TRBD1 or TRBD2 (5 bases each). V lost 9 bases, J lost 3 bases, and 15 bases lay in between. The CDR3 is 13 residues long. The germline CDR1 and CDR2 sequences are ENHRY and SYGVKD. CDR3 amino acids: CAIRDAGRYEQYF. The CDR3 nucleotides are TGTGCCATTAGGGACGCAGGACGCTACGAGCAGTACTTC.

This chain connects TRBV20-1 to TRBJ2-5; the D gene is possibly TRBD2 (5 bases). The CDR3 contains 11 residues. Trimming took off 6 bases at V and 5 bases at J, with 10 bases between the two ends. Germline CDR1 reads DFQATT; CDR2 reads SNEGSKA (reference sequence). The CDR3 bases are TGCAGTGCACTAGGGCTCGAGACCCAGTACTTC. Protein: CSALGLETQYF.

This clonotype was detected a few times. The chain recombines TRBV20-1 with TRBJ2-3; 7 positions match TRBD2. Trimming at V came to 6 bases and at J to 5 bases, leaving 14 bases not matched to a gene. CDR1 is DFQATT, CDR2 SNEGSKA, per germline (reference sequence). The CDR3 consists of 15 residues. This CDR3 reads CSALSIGGSEDTQYF. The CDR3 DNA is TGCAGTGCCCTTTCCATCGGGGGGAGTGAAGATACGCAGTATTTT.

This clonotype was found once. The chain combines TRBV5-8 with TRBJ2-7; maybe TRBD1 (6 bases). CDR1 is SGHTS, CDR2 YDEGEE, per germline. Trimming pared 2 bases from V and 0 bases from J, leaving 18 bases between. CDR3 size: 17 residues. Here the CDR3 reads CASSLDTGTRSSYEQYF. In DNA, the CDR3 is TGTGCCAGCAGCTTAGACACCGGGACAAGGAGCTCCTACGAGCAGTACTTC. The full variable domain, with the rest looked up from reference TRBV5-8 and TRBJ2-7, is EAGVTQSPTHLIKTRGQQATLRCSPISGHTSVYWYQQALGLGLQFLLWYDEGEERNRGNFPPRFSGRQFPNYSSELNVNALELEDSALYLCASSLDTGTRSSYEQYFGPGTRLTVT.

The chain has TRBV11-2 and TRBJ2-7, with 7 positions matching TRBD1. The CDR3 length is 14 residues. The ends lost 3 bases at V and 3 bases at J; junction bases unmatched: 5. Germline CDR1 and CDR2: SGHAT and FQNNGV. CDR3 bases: TGTGCCAGCAGCTTCTACACAGGGGACTACGAGCAGTACTTC. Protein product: CASSFYTGDYEQYF.